These 4 T cell receptor beta chains were all obtained from the same sample, sequenced in a study of blood T cell repertoires in COVID-19. Some clones are missing from TCRdb's copy, which holds only in-frame ones; the method was immunoSEQ multiplex PCR. The data hold approximately 210,000 clones, with around four fifths observed a single time. The sample taken for sequencing was peripheral blood. These receptors all stem from a woman older than 75 with COVID-19, enrolled during active disease.

The chain carries TRBV5-1 and TRBJ2-5; 9 bases align to TRBD2. The germline V gene encodes CDR1 SGHRS and CDR2 YFSETQ. The V gene end was trimmed by 7 bases and the J gene end by 4 bases; junction bases not matched to a gene: 14. The CDR3 extends over 16 amino acids. The CDR3 protein is CASCLWGGGAGETQYF. The CDR3 nucleotides read TGCGCCAGCTGCCTGTGGGGCGGGGGGGCTGGAGAGACCCAGTACTTC.

V gene TRBV30 combines with J gene TRBJ2-3; the D gene is possibly TRBD1 (6 bases). Trimming stripped 5 bases from V and 0 bases from J, with 15 bases between. Germline CDR1 is GTSNPN and CDR2 is SVGIG (reference sequence). The CDR3 extends over 15 amino acids. As DNA, the CDR3 is TGTGCCTGGCGAACTACAGGGTCGAGCACAGATACGCAGTATTTT. This encodes CAWRTTGSSTDTQYF.

The rearrangement uses TRBV3-1 (or the pseudogene TRBV3-2) and TRBJ2-7; D is perhaps TRBD1 (6 bases). Germline loops: CDR1 LGHDT, CDR2 YNNKEL (reference sequence). The CDR3 is made up of 14 amino acids. Trimming removed 1 base at V and 2 bases at J, with 9 bases between. The CDR3 DNA is TGTGCCAGCAGCCAAGCAGGGGCCCCCTACGAGCAGTACTTC. Amino acids: CASSQAGAPYEQYF.

This clone was found once. The chain couples TRBV28 to TRBJ1-4; 7 bases agree with TRBD1. V was pared by 6 bases and J by 8 bases, with 12 bases of the junction left unmatched. The germline CDR1 and CDR2 sequences are MDHEN and SYDVKM. The CDR3 has 15 amino acids. CDR3 sequence reads: CASSPPRGVREKLFF. Written as DNA, the CDR3 is TGTGCCAGCAGCCCCCCCAGGGGGGTCCGGGAAAAACTGTTTTTT. Variable domain in full (rest from reference TRBV28 and TRBJ1-4): DVKVTQSSRYLVKRTGEKVFLECVQDMDHENMFWYRQDPGLGLRLIYFSYDVKMKEKGDIPEGYSVSREKKERFSLILESASTNQTSMYLCASSPPRGVREKLFFGSGTQLSVL.